This TCR beta chain was observed in a study of cytomegalovirus exposure and HLA in healthy donors. V was shortened by 5 bases and J by 2 bases, with 6 bases between the two germline ends. This CDR3 has 12 residues. Germline values: CDR1 SGHVS, CDR2 FQNEAQ. The PCR contained 60 Vbeta and 13 Jbeta primers. TCRdb's table, derived via immunoSEQ multiplex PCR, lists solely in-frame clones and lacks some. The table has 120,000 or so clones, around 80% seen once; the top ten hold about 10%. This clone was detected only a few times. Source material: PBMCs. This receptor was taken from a female donor in good health and CMV-seropositive. The rearrangement uses TRBV7-8 and TRBJ2-5, with unresolved D. The CDR3 region is CASSILQETQYF. DNA of the CDR3: TGTGCCAGCAGCATACTTCAAGAGACCCAGTACTTC.